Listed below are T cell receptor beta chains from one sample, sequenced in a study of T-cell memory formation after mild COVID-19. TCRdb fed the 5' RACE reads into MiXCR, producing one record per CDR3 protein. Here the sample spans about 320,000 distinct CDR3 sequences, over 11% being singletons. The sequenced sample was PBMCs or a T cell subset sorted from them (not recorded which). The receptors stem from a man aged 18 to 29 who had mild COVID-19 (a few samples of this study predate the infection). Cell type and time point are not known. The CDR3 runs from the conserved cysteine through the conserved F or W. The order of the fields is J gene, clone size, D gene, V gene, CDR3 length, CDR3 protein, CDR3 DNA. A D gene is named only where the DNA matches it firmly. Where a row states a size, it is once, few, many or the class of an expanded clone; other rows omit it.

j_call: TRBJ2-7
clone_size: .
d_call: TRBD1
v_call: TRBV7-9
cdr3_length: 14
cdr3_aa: CASSLFLRDSPTYF
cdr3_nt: TGTGCCAGCAGCTTATTTCTCCGGGACAGCCCTACGTACTTC

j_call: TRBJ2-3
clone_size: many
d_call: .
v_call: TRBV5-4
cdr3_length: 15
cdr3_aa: CASSLTPRTTDTQYF
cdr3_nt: TGTGCCAGCAGCTTGACGCCGAGAACCACAGATACGCAGTATTTT

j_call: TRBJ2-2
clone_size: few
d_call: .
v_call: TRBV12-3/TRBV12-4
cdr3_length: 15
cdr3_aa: CASRWGRANTGELFF
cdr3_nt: TGTGCCAGCAGGTGGGGCCGAGCGAACACCGGGGAGCTGTTTTTT

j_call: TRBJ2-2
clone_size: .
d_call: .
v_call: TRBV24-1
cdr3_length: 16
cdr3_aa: CATSLSGVHNTGELFF
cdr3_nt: TGTGCCACCAGTTTGTCCGGGGTCCATAACACCGGGGAGCTGTTTTTT

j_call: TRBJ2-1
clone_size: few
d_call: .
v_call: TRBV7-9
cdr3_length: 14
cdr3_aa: CASTADGLYNEQFF
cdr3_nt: TGTGCCAGCACAGCAGATGGACTGTACAATGAGCAGTTCTTC

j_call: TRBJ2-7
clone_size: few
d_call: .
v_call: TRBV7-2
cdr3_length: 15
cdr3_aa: CASSLGPPISYEQYF
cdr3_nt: TGTGCCAGCAGCCTCGGCCCTCCGATCTCCTACGAGCAGTACTTC

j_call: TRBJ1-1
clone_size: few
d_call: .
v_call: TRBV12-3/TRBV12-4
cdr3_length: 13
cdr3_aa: CASSFLGYGEAFF
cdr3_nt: TGTGCCAGCAGTTTCCTGGGGTACGGGGAAGCTTTCTTT

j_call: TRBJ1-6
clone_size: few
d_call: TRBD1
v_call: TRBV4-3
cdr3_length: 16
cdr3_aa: CASSQVGTGLNSPLHF
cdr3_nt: TGCGCCAGCAGCCAAGTAGGGACAGGCCTAAATTCACCCCTCCACTTT

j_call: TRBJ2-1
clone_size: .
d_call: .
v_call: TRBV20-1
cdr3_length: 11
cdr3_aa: CSAIKSNEQFF
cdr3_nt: TGCAGTGCAATAAAGAGCAATGAGCAGTTCTTC

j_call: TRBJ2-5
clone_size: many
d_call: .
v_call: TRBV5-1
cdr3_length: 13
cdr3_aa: CASSLVGEETQYF
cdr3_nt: TGTGCCAGCAGCTTAGTCGGGGAAGAGACCCAGTACTTC

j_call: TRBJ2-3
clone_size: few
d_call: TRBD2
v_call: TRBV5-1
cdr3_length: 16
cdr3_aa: CASSSVLAGFADTQYF
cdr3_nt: TGCGCCAGCAGCTCTGTACTAGCGGGGTTTGCAGATACGCAGTATTTT

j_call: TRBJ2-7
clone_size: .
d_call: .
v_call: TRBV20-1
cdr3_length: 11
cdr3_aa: CSASWGTEQYF
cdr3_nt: TGCAGTGCTAGTTGGGGGACCGAGCAGTACTTC

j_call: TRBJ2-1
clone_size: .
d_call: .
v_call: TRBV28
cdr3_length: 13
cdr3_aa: CASSWGIDNEQFF
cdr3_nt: TGTGCCAGCAGTTGGGGGATAGACAATGAGCAGTTCTTC

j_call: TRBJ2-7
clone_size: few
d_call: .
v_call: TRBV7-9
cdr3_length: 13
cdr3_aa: CASSPYTTYEQYF
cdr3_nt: TGTGCCAGCAGCCCCTATACCACCTACGAGCAGTACTTC

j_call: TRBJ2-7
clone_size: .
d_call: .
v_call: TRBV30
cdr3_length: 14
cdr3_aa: CAWSVLAQNYEQYF
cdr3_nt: TGTGCCTGGAGTGTACTTGCACAGAATTACGAGCAGTACTTC

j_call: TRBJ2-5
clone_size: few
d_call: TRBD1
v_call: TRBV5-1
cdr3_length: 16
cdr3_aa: CASSSGTGTYQETQYF
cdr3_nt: TGCGCCAGCAGCTCCGGGACAGGGACATACCAAGAGACCCAGTACTTC

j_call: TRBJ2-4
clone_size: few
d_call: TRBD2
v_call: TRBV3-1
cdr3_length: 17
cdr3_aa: CASQGTSGALAKNIQYF
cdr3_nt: TGTGCCAGCCAAGGGACTAGCGGGGCCTTAGCCAAAAACATTCAGTACTTC

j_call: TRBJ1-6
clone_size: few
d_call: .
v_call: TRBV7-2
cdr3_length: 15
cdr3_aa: CASSLGGQYNSPLHF
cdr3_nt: TGTGCCAGCAGCTTAGGGGGCCAGTATAATTCACCCCTCCACTTT

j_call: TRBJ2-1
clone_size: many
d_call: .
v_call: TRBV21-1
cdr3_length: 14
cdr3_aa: CASSKGELDNEQFF
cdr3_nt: TGTGCCAGCAGCAAGGGGGAGTTGGACAATGAGCAGTTCTTC

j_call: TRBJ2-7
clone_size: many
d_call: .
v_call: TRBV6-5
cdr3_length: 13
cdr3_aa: CASSYGGHYEQYF
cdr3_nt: TGTGCCAGCAGTTACGGGGGGCATTACGAGCAGTACTTC

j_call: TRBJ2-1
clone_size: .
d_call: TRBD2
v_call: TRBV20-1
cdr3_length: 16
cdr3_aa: CSARAREGFHYNEQFF
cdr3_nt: TGCAGTGCTAGAGCTCGGGAGGGGTTCCACTACAATGAGCAGTTCTTC

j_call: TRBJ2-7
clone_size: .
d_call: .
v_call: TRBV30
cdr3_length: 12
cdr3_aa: CAWSYGTYEQYF
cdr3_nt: TGTGCCTGGAGTTACGGGACCTACGAGCAGTACTTC

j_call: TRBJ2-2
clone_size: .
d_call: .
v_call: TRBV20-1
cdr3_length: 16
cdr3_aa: CSARSPGEKDTGELFF
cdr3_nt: TGCAGTGCTAGATCCCCGGGGGAGAAGGACACCGGGGAGCTGTTTTTT

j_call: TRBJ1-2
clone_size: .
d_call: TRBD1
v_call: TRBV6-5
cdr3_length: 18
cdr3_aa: CASSLLELGTGGSYGYTF
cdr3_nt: TGTGCCAGCAGTTTACTCGAATTGGGTACAGGGGGCAGCTATGGCTACACCTTC

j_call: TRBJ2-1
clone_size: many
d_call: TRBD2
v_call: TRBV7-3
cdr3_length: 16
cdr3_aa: CASSFGTSGGLNEQFF
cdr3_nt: TGTGCCAGCAGCTTCGGGACTAGCGGGGGGTTAAATGAGCAGTTCTTC

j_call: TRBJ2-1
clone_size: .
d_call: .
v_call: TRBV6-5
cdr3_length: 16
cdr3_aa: CASSYSISSGYNEQFF
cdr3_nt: TGTGCCAGCAGTTACTCAATTAGCAGCGGTTACAATGAGCAGTTCTTC

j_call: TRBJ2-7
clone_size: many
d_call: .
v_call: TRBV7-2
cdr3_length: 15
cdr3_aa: CASSLGQAPSYEQYF
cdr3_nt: TGTGCCAGCAGCTTAGGACAGGCTCCGTCCTACGAGCAGTACTTC

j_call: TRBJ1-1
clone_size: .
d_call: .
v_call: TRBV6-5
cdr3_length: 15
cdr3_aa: CASSYTGTLNTEAFF
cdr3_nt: TGTGCCAGCAGTTACACCGGGACGTTGAACACTGAAGCTTTCTTT

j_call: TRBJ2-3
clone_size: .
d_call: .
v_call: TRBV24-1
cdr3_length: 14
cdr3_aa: CATASELGTDTQYF
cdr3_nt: TGTGCCACCGCGTCAGAACTTGGGACAGATACGCAGTATTTT

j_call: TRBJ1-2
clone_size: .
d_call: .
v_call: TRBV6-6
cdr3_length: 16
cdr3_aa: CASSPPGRDASYGYTF
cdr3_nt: TGTGCCAGCAGCCCCCCCGGCAGGGACGCTTCCTATGGCTACACCTTC

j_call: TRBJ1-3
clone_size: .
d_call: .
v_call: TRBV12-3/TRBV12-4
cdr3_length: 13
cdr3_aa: CASSRNSGNTIYF
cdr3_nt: TGTGCCAGCAGTCGAAACTCTGGAAACACCATATATTTT

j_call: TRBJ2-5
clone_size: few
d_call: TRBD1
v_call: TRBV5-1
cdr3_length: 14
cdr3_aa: CASSPRTGIETQYF
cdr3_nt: TGCGCCAGCAGCCCGAGGACAGGGATAGAGACCCAGTACTTC

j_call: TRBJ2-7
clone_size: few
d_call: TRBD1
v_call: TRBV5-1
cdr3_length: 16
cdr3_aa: CASSLGAGTGSYEQYF
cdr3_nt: TGCGCCAGCAGCTTGGGGGCCGGGACAGGCTCCTACGAGCAGTACTTC

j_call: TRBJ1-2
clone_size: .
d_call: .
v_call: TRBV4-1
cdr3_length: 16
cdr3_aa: CASSQDPPDRRYGYTF
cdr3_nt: TGCGCCAGCAGCCAAGATCCCCCGGACCGCCGCTATGGCTACACCTTC

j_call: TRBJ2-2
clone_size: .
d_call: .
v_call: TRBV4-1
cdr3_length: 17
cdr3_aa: CASSQVVGVANTGELFF
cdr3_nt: TGCGCCAGCAGCCAAGTTGTCGGTGTCGCGAACACCGGGGAGCTGTTTTTT

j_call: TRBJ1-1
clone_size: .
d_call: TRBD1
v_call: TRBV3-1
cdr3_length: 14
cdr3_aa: CASSHGDRNTEAFF
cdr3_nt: TGTGCCAGCAGCCATGGGGACAGGAACACTGAAGCTTTCTTT

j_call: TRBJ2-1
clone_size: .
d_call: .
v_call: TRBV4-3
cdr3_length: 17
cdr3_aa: CASSQDTGVSSYNEQFF
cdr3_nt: TGCGCCAGCAGCCAAGATACCGGGGTGAGCTCCTACAATGAGCAGTTCTTC

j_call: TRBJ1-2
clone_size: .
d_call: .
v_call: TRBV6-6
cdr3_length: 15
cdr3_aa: CATSLGPPIYYGYTF
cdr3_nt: TGTGCCACCTCGTTGGGCCCGCCGATATACTATGGCTACACCTTC

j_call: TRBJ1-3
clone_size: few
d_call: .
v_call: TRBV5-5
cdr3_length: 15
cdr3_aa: CASSRQVVEGNTIYF
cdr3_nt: TGTGCCAGCAGTAGACAGGTTGTCGAGGGAAACACCATATATTTT

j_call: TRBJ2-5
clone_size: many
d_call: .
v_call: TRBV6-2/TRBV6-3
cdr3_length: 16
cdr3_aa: CASTPVPDRHSKTQYF
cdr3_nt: TGTGCCAGCACTCCTGTCCCCGACAGGCATAGTAAGACCCAGTACTTC

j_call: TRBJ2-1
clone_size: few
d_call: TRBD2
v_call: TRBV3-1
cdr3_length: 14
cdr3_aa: CASGLAGGQSEQFF
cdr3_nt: TGTGCCAGCGGACTAGCGGGGGGCCAGAGTGAGCAGTTCTTC

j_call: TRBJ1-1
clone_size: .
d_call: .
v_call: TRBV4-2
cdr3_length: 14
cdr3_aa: CASSQAVENTEAFF
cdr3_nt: TGTGCCAGCAGCCAAGCGGTCGAGAACACTGAAGCTTTCTTT

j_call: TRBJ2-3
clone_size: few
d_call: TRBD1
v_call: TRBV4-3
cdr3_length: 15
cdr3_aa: CASSQDRQGADTQYF
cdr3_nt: TGCGCCAGCAGCCAAGATCGACAGGGGGCAGATACGCAGTATTTT

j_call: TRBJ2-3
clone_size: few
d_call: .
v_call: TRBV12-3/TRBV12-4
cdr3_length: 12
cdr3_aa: CASRPFTDTQYF
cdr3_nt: TGTGCCAGCAGACCTTTCACAGATACGCAGTATTTT

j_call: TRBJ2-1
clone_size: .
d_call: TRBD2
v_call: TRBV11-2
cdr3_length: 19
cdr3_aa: CASSLDHRLAGGFYNEQFF
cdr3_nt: TGTGCCAGCAGCTTAGATCACCGACTAGCGGGGGGATTCTACAATGAGCAGTTCTTC

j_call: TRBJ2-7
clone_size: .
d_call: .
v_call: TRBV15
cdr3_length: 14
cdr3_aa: CATSRDRRGHEQYF
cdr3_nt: TGTGCCACCAGCAGAGATCGGCGGGGACACGAGCAGTACTTC

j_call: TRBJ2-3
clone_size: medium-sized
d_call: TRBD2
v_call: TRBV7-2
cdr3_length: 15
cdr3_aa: CASSPGGPLTDTQYF
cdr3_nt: TGTGCCAGCAGCCCGGGGGGGCCCCTCACAGATACGCAGTATTTT